The clone carrying this TCR beta chain appeared once. Its antigen is currently unknown. These data come from a study of T cell responses to AZD1222 COVID-19 vaccine. Study-level information: Second-dose timings of about 4 or about 12 weeks were pooled. Study-level findings and limits: The donor group comprised mostly white British people and more females; the analysis possibly underestimated clonal diversity. Compared with day 0, the breadth and depth of the Spike-specific TCR repertoire rose significantly after two doses of AZD1222. Every sample of the repertoires postdated the peak T cell response.

Germline V CDR1 and CDR2: SGHDT, YYEEEE. V shed 4 bases, J shed 19 bases, and the junction held 12 bases outside the gene matches. This CDR3 has 13 residues. The data were produced by immunoSEQ multiplex PCR, yet TCRdb's version contains in-frame clones alone and is incomplete. The table has some 70,000 clones, 82% seen once. The sequence derives from an adult in good health. The input for sequencing was peripheral blood, taken on day 0 of AZD1222 vaccination. The rearrangement joins TRBV5-6 to TRBJ1-6; TRBD1 aligns across 9 bases. The CDR3 spells CASSPKGVGTGHF. CDR3 in DNA: TGTGCCAGCAGCCCGAAGGGAGTCGGGACAGGGCACTTT. The entire variable domain, with the rest obtained from reference TRBV5-6 and TRBJ1-6, is as follows: DAGVTQSPTHLIKTRGQQVTLRCSPKSGHDTVSWYQQALGQGPQFIFQYYEEEERQRGNFPDRFSGHQFPNYSSELNVNALLLGDSALYLCASSPKGVGTGHFGNGTRLTVT.